The rows below give T cell receptor beta chains drawn from one sample of a study of T-cell reconstitution after alpha-beta-depleted transplantation in children. TCRdb independently ran MiXCR on the PCR reads; one entry per CDR3 protein. This sample has around 87,000 distinct CDR3 sequences, with approximately 8.4% found just once. The sample in question was PBMCs from the stem cell graft donor, obtained from the stem cell graft. These receptor sequences come from a human donor who donated a stem cell graft to a child with congenital amegakaryocytic thrombocytopenia. The CDR3 runs from the conserved cysteine through the conserved F or W. The order of the fields is CDR3 length, D gene, clone size, J gene, V gene, CDR3 protein, CDR3 DNA. D genes are given only for firm matches. The size of a clone is reported for some rows only, either as once, few or many, or as a class for expanded clones.

CDR3 length: 14; D gene: TRBD2; clone size: many; J gene: TRBJ2-7; V gene: TRBV6-5; CDR3 protein: CASSYAGGIYEQYF; CDR3 DNA: TGTGCCAGCAGTTATGCCGGGGGGATATACGAGCAGTACTTC
CDR3 length: 18; D gene: TRBD2; clone size: many; J gene: TRBJ2-3; V gene: TRBV12-3/TRBV12-4; CDR3 protein: CASSLYRLAGEIGDTQYF; CDR3 DNA: TGTGCCAGCAGTTTATATCGGCTAGCGGGGGAAATAGGAGATACGCAGTATTTT
CDR3 length: 15; D gene: NA; clone size: many; J gene: TRBJ1-3; V gene: TRBV5-1; CDR3 protein: CASSGGHGSGNTIYF; CDR3 DNA: TGCGCCAGCAGCGGGGGACACGGCTCTGGAAACACCATATATTTT
CDR3 length: 14; D gene: NA; clone size: many; J gene: TRBJ2-7; V gene: TRBV20-1; CDR3 protein: CSADRERLTYEQYF; CDR3 DNA: TGCAGTGCCGATAGGGAGAGACTCACCTACGAGCAGTACTTC
CDR3 length: 14; D gene: TRBD2; clone size: few; J gene: TRBJ2-1; V gene: TRBV5-4; CDR3 protein: CASRALAGGNEQFF; CDR3 DNA: TGTGCCAGCAGGGCCCTAGCGGGAGGCAATGAGCAGTTCTTC
CDR3 length: 16; D gene: NA; clone size: many; J gene: TRBJ1-1; V gene: TRBV7-2; CDR3 protein: CASSRKRSGGRREAFF; CDR3 DNA: TGTGCCAGCAGCCGAAAACGGAGCGGCGGGCGGCGGGAAGCTTTCTTT
CDR3 length: 14; D gene: NA; clone size: many; J gene: TRBJ1-1; V gene: TRBV10-3; CDR3 protein: CAIGQGDLNTEAFF; CDR3 DNA: TGTGCCATCGGACAAGGGGATTTGAACACTGAAGCTTTCTTT
CDR3 length: 14; D gene: TRBD1; clone size: many; J gene: TRBJ1-2; V gene: TRBV28; CDR3 protein: CASSYSQGTYGYTF; CDR3 DNA: TGTGCCAGCAGTTACTCACAGGGGACCTATGGCTACACCTTC
CDR3 length: 16; D gene: NA; clone size: many; J gene: TRBJ2-3; V gene: TRBV3-1; CDR3 protein: CASSQERYDNTDTQYF; CDR3 DNA: TGTGCCAGCAGCCAAGAAAGGTACGACAACACAGATACGCAGTATTTT
CDR3 length: 14; D gene: TRBD1; clone size: many; J gene: TRBJ1-6; V gene: TRBV12-3/TRBV12-4; CDR3 protein: CASSLGTGYSPLHF; CDR3 DNA: TGTGCCAGCAGTTTGGGGACAGGGTATTCACCCCTCCACTTT
CDR3 length: 13; D gene: NA; clone size: many; J gene: TRBJ1-2; V gene: TRBV6-1; CDR3 protein: CASSPTGLGGYTF; CDR3 DNA: TGTGCCAGCAGCCCAACGGGTCTCGGTGGCTACACCTTC
CDR3 length: 13; D gene: NA; clone size: NA; J gene: TRBJ2-1; V gene: TRBV11-1; CDR3 protein: CASSLGTKNEQFF; CDR3 DNA: TGTGCCAGCAGCTTAGGGACTAAAAACGAGCAGTTCTTC
CDR3 length: 11; D gene: NA; clone size: few; J gene: TRBJ2-7; V gene: TRBV29-1; CDR3 protein: CSVVAGYEQYF; CDR3 DNA: TGCAGCGTTGTTGCCGGCTACGAGCAGTACTTC
CDR3 length: 15; D gene: TRBD1; clone size: many; J gene: TRBJ1-2; V gene: TRBV5-1; CDR3 protein: CASSLEGQATYGYTF; CDR3 DNA: TGCGCCAGCAGCTTGGAGGGACAGGCTACCTATGGCTACACCTTC
CDR3 length: 11; D gene: NA; clone size: many; J gene: TRBJ2-3; V gene: TRBV27; CDR3 protein: CASGVTNTQYF; CDR3 DNA: TGTGCCAGTGGGGTTACCAATACGCAGTATTTT
CDR3 length: 16; D gene: NA; clone size: NA; J gene: TRBJ2-1; V gene: TRBV19; CDR3 protein: CASSIFGGLSYNEQFF; CDR3 DNA: TGTGCCAGTAGTATTTTCGGGGGGCTCTCCTACAATGAGCAGTTCTTC
CDR3 length: 12; D gene: NA; clone size: many; J gene: TRBJ2-7; V gene: TRBV5-6; CDR3 protein: CATGNRAYEQYF; CDR3 DNA: TGTGCCACTGGTAACCGGGCCTACGAGCAGTACTTC
CDR3 length: 15; D gene: TRBD1; clone size: few; J gene: TRBJ1-1; V gene: TRBV20-1; CDR3 protein: CSAFSDRGGPTEAFF; CDR3 DNA: TGCAGTGCCTTCTCCGACAGGGGGGGACCCACTGAAGCTTTCTTT
CDR3 length: 14; D gene: NA; clone size: many; J gene: TRBJ1-5; V gene: TRBV7-2; CDR3 protein: CASSLRQGNQPQHF; CDR3 DNA: TGTGCCAGCAGCTTACGACAGGGCAATCAGCCCCAGCATTTT
CDR3 length: 18; D gene: TRBD2; clone size: NA; J gene: TRBJ2-1; V gene: TRBV5-1; CDR3 protein: CASSLRTSGLSSYNEQFF; CDR3 DNA: TGCGCCAGCAGCTTAAGGACTAGCGGTTTGAGCTCCTACAATGAGCAGTTCTTC
CDR3 length: 13; D gene: NA; clone size: many; J gene: TRBJ1-5; V gene: TRBV12-3/TRBV12-4; CDR3 protein: CASSLGGSQPQHF; CDR3 DNA: TGTGCCAGCAGTTTAGGGGGGAGCCAGCCCCAGCATTTT
CDR3 length: 14; D gene: NA; clone size: many; J gene: TRBJ2-5; V gene: TRBV5-8; CDR3 protein: CASSLRGVQETQYF; CDR3 DNA: TGTGCCAGCAGCTTGAGGGGGGTCCAAGAGACCCAGTACTTC
CDR3 length: 19; D gene: TRBD2; clone size: many; J gene: TRBJ2-5; V gene: TRBV7-2; CDR3 protein: CASSLAPWGGLAGSETQYF; CDR3 DNA: TGTGCCAGCAGCTTAGCGCCTTGGGGAGGACTAGCGGGTTCAGAGACCCAGTACTTC
CDR3 length: 15; D gene: NA; clone size: NA; J gene: TRBJ2-1; V gene: TRBV6-5; CDR3 protein: CASSYDTGGRNEQFF; CDR3 DNA: TGTGCCAGCAGTTACGATACCGGGGGCCGAAATGAGCAGTTCTTC
CDR3 length: 16; D gene: NA; clone size: many; J gene: TRBJ2-1; V gene: TRBV6-1; CDR3 protein: CASTQRRGASYNEQFF; CDR3 DNA: TGTGCCAGCACCCAAAGAAGGGGGGCTTCCTACAATGAGCAGTTCTTC
CDR3 length: 14; D gene: NA; clone size: many; J gene: TRBJ1-1; V gene: TRBV5-1; CDR3 protein: CASSLTGTNTEAFF; CDR3 DNA: TGCGCCAGCAGCTTGACTGGGACCAACACTGAAGCTTTCTTT
CDR3 length: 11; D gene: NA; clone size: many; J gene: TRBJ2-7; V gene: TRBV4-2; CDR3 protein: CASSEGHEQYF; CDR3 DNA: TGTGCCAGCAGCGAAGGACACGAGCAGTACTTC
CDR3 length: 15; D gene: TRBD2; clone size: many; J gene: TRBJ2-1; V gene: TRBV9; CDR3 protein: CASSPEASGKNEQFF; CDR3 DNA: TGTGCCAGCAGCCCTGAGGCTAGCGGGAAAAATGAGCAGTTCTTC
CDR3 length: 14; D gene: NA; clone size: many; J gene: TRBJ2-2; V gene: TRBV9; CDR3 protein: CASSVRPGFGELFF; CDR3 DNA: TGTGCCAGCAGCGTCCGTCCAGGGTTCGGGGAGCTGTTTTTT
CDR3 length: 12; D gene: NA; clone size: many; J gene: TRBJ1-2; V gene: TRBV5-5; CDR3 protein: CASSLQVYGYTF; CDR3 DNA: TGTGCCAGCAGCTTACAGGTGTATGGCTACACCTTC
CDR3 length: 14; D gene: TRBD1; clone size: many; J gene: TRBJ2-5; V gene: TRBV12-3/TRBV12-4; CDR3 protein: CASSLEWDSQTQYF; CDR3 DNA: TGTGCCAGCAGTTTAGAATGGGACAGTCAGACCCAGTACTTC
CDR3 length: 14; D gene: NA; clone size: few; J gene: TRBJ2-6; V gene: TRBV14; CDR3 protein: CASCRRGGANVLTF; CDR3 DNA: TGTGCCAGCTGCCGCAGGGGAGGGGCCAACGTCCTGACTTTC
CDR3 length: 13; D gene: NA; clone size: many; J gene: TRBJ2-3; V gene: TRBV20-1; CDR3 protein: CSAKSHGADTQYF; CDR3 DNA: TGCAGTGCCAAGAGTCATGGAGCAGATACGCAGTATTTT
CDR3 length: 14; D gene: NA; clone size: many; J gene: TRBJ2-7; V gene: TRBV12-3/TRBV12-4; CDR3 protein: CASSPIARVYEQYF; CDR3 DNA: TGTGCCAGCAGTCCCATCGCCAGGGTTTACGAGCAGTACTTC
CDR3 length: 16; D gene: NA; clone size: many; J gene: TRBJ2-3; V gene: TRBV5-6; CDR3 protein: CASSWVGARSTDTQYF; CDR3 DNA: TGTGCCAGCAGCTGGGTGGGAGCGAGAAGCACAGATACGCAGTATTTT
CDR3 length: 15; D gene: TRBD2; clone size: many; J gene: TRBJ2-1; V gene: TRBV5-1; CDR3 protein: CASSLTSGETNEQFF; CDR3 DNA: TGCGCCAGCAGCTTAACTAGCGGGGAAACCAATGAGCAGTTCTTC